These 30 T cell receptor beta chains originate from one sample sequenced in a study of post-analysis software for immune sequencing data. Presence of unique molecular identifiers characterized the TCR beta cDNA libraries. MiXCR, run by TCRdb on the PCR reads, gives a single entry per CDR3 protein. The table lists hundreds of thousands of distinct CDR3 sequences, roughly three fifths of them singletons. Study-level points and caveats: Patients used a few TRBV segments, including TRBV5-6, TRBV5-1 and TRBV20-1, more often than controls.

No antigen is known for these receptors. Sequencing was carried out using blood. These receptors came from a girl aged 2 to 9 with multiple sclerosis.

The rearrangement uses TRBV3-1 and TRBJ1-6; D is unresolved. CDR1 and CDR2 from the germline V gene are LGHDT and YNNKEL (reference sequence). Between the trimmed V and J ends, which lost 6 bases and 7 bases, there was a span of 10 bases. This CDR3 spans 13 amino acids. The DNA for the CDR3 is TGTGCCAGCAGGGGATCGTTGAATTCACCCCTCCACTTT. Protein: CASRGSLNSPLHF.

This clonotype appeared a few times. J is TRBJ2-3 and V is TRBV5-6; TRBD1 might be the D (9 bases). The germline V gene encodes CDR1 SGHDT and CDR2 YYEEEE. The CDR3 covers 16 residues. The V and J ends lost 4 bases and 6 bases respectively, with 21 bases between them. The CDR3 region has the DNA TGTGCCAGCAGCCGGGAGGGACAGGGTTTAGGCGATACGCAGTATTTT. Translation gives CASSREGQGLGDTQYF.

The chain has TRBV9 and TRBJ2-1, with D uncertain. Germline V gene lookup returns CDR1 SGDLS and CDR2 YYNGEE. V lost 0 bases and J 10 bases, leaving 11 bases between the germline ends. The CDR3 extends over 13 amino acids. The CDR3 here is CASSVEVAEEQFF. The CDR3 nucleotides read TGTGCCAGCAGCGTAGAGGTAGCTGAAGAGCAGTTCTTC.

The genes are TRBV14 and TRBJ2-7; D unclear. Germline CDR1 reads SGHDN; CDR2 reads FVKESK. Between the trimmed V and J ends, which lost 3 bases and 1 base, there was a span of 13 bases. The CDR3 is 15 residues long. The CDR3 loop reads CASSHRMVGSYEQYF. The CDR3 DNA is TGTGCCAGCAGCCACCGAATGGTAGGATCCTACGAGCAGTACTTC.

The J gene is TRBJ2-2, the V gene TRBV12-3 or TRBV12-4; TRBD1 is a possible D gene (6 bases). The CDR3 spans 14 residues. The V end lost 7 bases, the J end lost 5 bases, and 14 bases lay between the germline ends. The CDR3 DNA sequence: TGTGCCAGCACTCCTGGGGGCAGGACCGGGGAGCTGTTTTTT. Protein: CASTPGGRTGELFF.

The J gene is TRBJ1-6, the V gene TRBV7-9, with D maybe TRBD1 (5 bases). This CDR3 contains 16 residues. V lost 1 base, J lost 9 bases, and 16 bases lay in between. Germline CDR1 SEHNR, CDR2 FQNEAQ (reference sequence). CDR3 DNA sequence: TGTGCCAGCAGCTTAGATGTCCCCGGGGCGGGTTCACCCCTCCACTTT. It encodes CASSLDVPGAGSPLHF.

V is TRBV7-9 and J is TRBJ2-7; 9 nucleotides align to TRBD1. Trimming removed 5 bases from V and 5 bases from J; junction bases left unmatched: 7. The CDR3 covers 14 residues. Looked up from germline, CDR1 is SEHNR and CDR2 is FQNEAQ (reference sequence). In nucleotides, the CDR3 is TGTGCCAGCAGCCCGGGACAGGGTAGAGACGAGCAGTACTTC. Protein sequence: CASSPGQGRDEQYF. Looking up the rest from reference TRBV7-9 and TRBJ2-7 gives the full variable domain: DTGVSQNPRHKITKRGQNVTFRCDPISEHNRLYWYRQTLGQGPEFLTYFQNEAQLEKSRLLSDRFSAERPKGSFSTLEIQRTEQGDSAMYLCASSPGQGRDEQYFGPGTRLTVT.

Comment on this clonotype: Its ends do not fully match the called genes, so a read error is possible. The chain employs TRBV7-9 and TRBJ1-6, with a tentative D call TRBD1 (6 bases). Per the germline V gene, CDR1 is SEHNR and CDR2 is FQNEAQ (reference sequence). The CDR3 has 14 residues. The CDR3, as DNA: TGTGCCAGCAGCCTCACAAACTCAGGGGAACCCCGCCACTTT. This encodes CASSLTNSGEPRHF. The variable domain in full, completed from reference TRBV7-9 and TRBJ1-6, reads DTGVSQNPRHKITKRGQNVTFRCDPISEHNRLYWYRQTLGQGPEFLTYFQNEAQLEKSRLLSDRFSAERPKGSFSTLEIQRTEQGDSAMYLCASSLTNSGEPRHFGNGTRLTVT.

The chain is built from TRBV6-2 or TRBV6-3 and TRBJ2-5; D gene ambiguous. CDR1 is MNHEY, CDR2 SVGEGT, per germline. Trimming took off 0 bases at V and 5 bases at J, with 10 bases between the two ends. CDR3 length equals 14 residues. The CDR3 bases are TGTGCCAGCAGTTACTCGAATCCGGCGGAGACCCAGTACTTC. This codes for CASSYSNPAETQYF.

The chain uses TRBV6-2 or TRBV6-3 and TRBJ1-6; weak D call: TRBD1 (6 bases). V lost 0 bases, J lost 9 bases, and 15 bases lay in between. Germline CDR1 reads MNHEY; CDR2 reads SVGEGT. CDR3 length: 16 residues. The CDR3 protein is CASSYSMSGQPSPLHF. CDR3 nucleotide sequence: TGTGCCAGCAGTTACTCGATGAGTGGACAGCCTTCACCCCTCCACTTT.

The chain carries TRBV20-1 and TRBJ2-3, with TRBD2 matching over 15 bases. Germline V CDR1 and CDR2: DFQATT, SNEGSKA (reference sequence). This CDR3 is built from 15 residues. Trimming removed 5 bases from V and 4 bases from J; junction bases left unmatched: 4. The CDR3 sequence is CSAGGLAGGSDTQYF. The CDR3, as DNA: TGCAGTGCTGGAGGACTAGCGGGGGGGTCAGATACGCAGTATTTT.

This rearrangement joins TRBV5-1 to TRBJ2-3, with D unresolved. The CDR3 extends over 15 amino acids. In germline, CDR1 is SGHRS, CDR2 YFSETQ. V shed 0 bases and J shed 1 base, with 9 bases lying between them. CDR3 sequence: CASSLEIPGTDTQYF. CDR3 sequence (DNA): TGCGCCAGCAGCTTGGAAATTCCGGGCACAGATACGCAGTATTTT.

This clonotype has just a few counts. The gene calls are TRBV15 and TRBJ1-2; TRBD1 is a possible D gene (5 bases). The V end lost 0 bases, the J end lost 7 bases, and 12 bases lay between the germline ends. The CDR3 has 14 residues. CDR1 is LNHNV, CDR2 YYDKDF, per germline (reference sequence). CDR3: CATSREGTYSGYTF. DNA for the CDR3: TGTGCCACCAGCAGAGAGGGGACGTATTCTGGCTACACCTTC. Supplemented by reference TRBV15 and TRBJ1-2, the full variable domain reads DAMVIQNPRYQVTQFGKPVTLSCSQTLNHNVMYWYQQKSSQAPKLLFHYYDKDFNNEADTPDNFQSRRPNTSFCFLDIRSPGLGDTAMYLCATSREGTYSGYTFGSGTRLTVV.

Here the CDR3 DNA reads TGTGCCAGCAGGCCGACACTTCCCCGCTCTGGGGCCAACGTCCTGACTTTC. Amino acid sequence: CASRPTLPRSGANVLTF. J is TRBJ2-6 and V is TRBV6-1, with D unresolved. CDR1 MNHNS and CDR2 SASEGT come from the germline V gene. The CDR3 covers 17 residues. V dropped 6 bases and J dropped 0 bases, with 15 bases sitting between them.

The chain recombines TRBV29-1 with TRBJ2-7, with a possible D match to TRBD1 (6 bases). V gave up 3 bases and J gave up 1 base, with 13 bases separating them. Germline CDR1 and CDR2: SQVTM and ANQGSEA. This CDR3 contains 14 residues. CDR3 sequence reads: CSVDGAGESYEQYF. CDR3 in DNA: TGCAGCGTTGATGGTGCAGGGGAATCCTACGAGCAGTACTTC.

This clonotype showed up just a few times. V is TRBV4-3 and J is TRBJ2-4; D is perhaps TRBD2 (5 bases). V was shortened by 0 bases and J by 8 bases, with 20 bases between the two germline ends. CDR1 is LGHNA and CDR2 is YSLEER in the germline V gene. CDR3 size: 17 residues. CDR3 protein: CASSQERGDTHGDIQYF. The CDR3 coding sequence is TGCGCCAGCAGCCAAGAACGAGGAGACACCCACGGGGACATTCAGTACTTC.

This clonotype was observed a single time. The chain carries TRBV10-3 and TRBJ2-1; D call uncertain. CDR1 and CDR2 (germline): ENHRY, SYGVKD. This CDR3 comprises 13 residues. With 8 bases removed from V and 5 bases from J, the gap between germline ends came to 13 bases. CDR3 amino acids: CAICNLEDNEQFF. The CDR3 DNA reads as TGTGCCATCTGTAACCTAGAAGACAATGAGCAGTTCTTC.

V usage is TRBV20-1 and J usage is TRBJ2-1; 9 positions match TRBD2. The CDR3 length is 16 residues. The germline CDR1 and CDR2 sequences are DFQATT and SNEGSKA (reference sequence). V was pared by 6 bases and J by 2 bases, with 11 bases of the junction left unmatched. CDR3 amino acids: CSAFTPGLATYNEQFF. CDR3 coding DNA: TGCAGTGCGTTTACCCCGGGACTAGCAACCTACAATGAGCAGTTCTTC.

This clonotype was counted between two and nine times. The gene calls are TRBV11-2 and TRBJ2-5; D gene uncertain. This CDR3 has 15 amino acids. The ends were cut back, 8 bases at V and 5 bases at J, with 21 bases in the middle. CDR1 and CDR2 (germline): SGHAT, FQNNGV. DNA for the CDR3: TGTGCCAGCGGGGTGGCAGGTCGTTTTTTTGAGACCCAGTACTTC. Its protein is CASGVAGRFFETQYF.

This clonotype was found a few times. The chain uses TRBV4-1 and TRBJ2-7, with TRBD1 matching 11 bases. Trimming removed 2 bases from V and 6 bases from J; junction bases left unmatched: 6. The CDR3 runs to 15 residues. Germline lookup yields CDR1 MGHRA and CDR2 YSYEKL. The CDR3: CASSQPGQGDGEQYF. DNA for the CDR3: TGCGCCAGCAGCCAACCGGGACAGGGGGACGGCGAGCAGTACTTC.

The table lists this clonotype with a few counts. The rearrangement links TRBV2 to TRBJ2-1; 8 bases match TRBD2. The length of the CDR3 is 16 residues. Germline V lookup: CDR1 SNHLY, CDR2 FYNNEI. V shed 6 bases, J shed 2 bases, and the junction held 9 bases outside the gene matches. This CDR3 is CASRAPIAGTYNEQFF. The CDR3 nucleotides read TGTGCCAGCAGAGCCCCAATAGCGGGAACCTACAATGAGCAGTTCTTC.

The rearrangement uses TRBV12-3 or TRBV12-4 and TRBJ2-3; TRBD1 might be the D (6 bases). This CDR3 spans 19 amino acids. V was cut by 4 bases and J by 0 bases, with 23 bases left in between. The CDR3 DNA is TGTGCCAGCAGTTCCCCGACAGGTTCCTCCGCCTTTAGCACAGATACGCAGTATTTT. This sequence encodes CASSSPTGSSAFSTDTQYF.

CDR3 bases: TGTGCCAGCAGTTATACAGCCCAAGAGACCCAGTACTTC. Protein product: CASSYTAQETQYF. The V gene is TRBV27, the J gene TRBJ2-5; D is ambiguous. This CDR3 has 13 residues. Trimming cost V 4 bases and J 1 base, with 7 bases left between them. CDR1 is MNHEY, CDR2 SMNVEV, per germline (reference sequence).

This clonotype has only a few counts. The chain is built from TRBV7-2 and TRBJ2-5; TRBD2 matches 10 bases. Unmatched junction bases numbered 20, after V lost 2 bases and J lost 11 bases. There are 18 residues in the CDR3. The germline V gene has CDR1 SGHTA and CDR2 FQGNSA. The CDR3 bases are TGTGCCAGCAGCTTATGGGGGGCCACCGGGACTAGCGTAGGAGAGCAGTACTTC. Translated, it gives CASSLWGATGTSVGEQYF.

The gene calls are TRBV2 and TRBJ2-2, with D perhaps matching TRBD1 or TRBD2 (5 bases each). The CDR3 has 19 residues. The V gene lost 5 bases and the J gene lost 2 bases, with 24 bases spanning the gap. Per germline, CDR1 SNHLY and CDR2 FYNNEI. The chain's CDR3 is CASSPPQASGTGNTGELFF. In DNA, the CDR3 is TGTGCCAGCAGTCCCCCCCAGGCTTCCGGGACGGGAAACACCGGGGAGCTGTTTTTT.

As to this clonotype: At one end the junction does not follow the germline gene, possibly because of a read error. V usage is TRBV12-3 or TRBV12-4 and J usage is TRBJ2-4; the match to TRBD2 covers 7 bases. The CDR3 has 13 amino acids. CDR3 sequence: CASSLAAKNIQYF. DNA of the CDR3: TGTGCCAGCAGTCTAGCGGCAAAAAACATTCAGTACTTC.

This clonotype was seen a handful of times. The V gene is TRBV20-1, the J gene TRBJ2-7, with D possibly being TRBD1 or TRBD2 (5 bases each). Germline V CDR1 and CDR2: DFQATT, SNEGSKA (reference sequence). This CDR3 is 15 amino acids long. V was clipped by 7 bases and J by 0 bases, with 19 bases between them. The CDR3 coding sequence is TGCAGTGGATCACTAGACCAGGGTGTCTCCTACGAGCAGTACTTC. Its protein is CSGSLDQGVSYEQYF.

The chain is built from TRBV20-1 and TRBJ2-3, with D possibly TRBD2 on 6 matching bases. This CDR3 is 15 amino acids long. Germline CDR1 and CDR2: DFQATT and SNEGSKA (reference sequence). Trimming removed 0 bases from V and 2 bases from J, with 12 bases in between. CDR3 loop: CSARDAGLLTDTQYF. CDR3 nucleotides: TGCAGTGCTAGAGATGCGGGACTTCTCACAGATACGCAGTATTTT.

This clonotype has ten or more counts. The genes are TRBV12-3 or TRBV12-4 and TRBJ1-2; TRBD1 matches 11 bases. Unmatched junction bases numbered 8, after V lost 4 bases and J lost 10 bases. The CDR3 has 14 amino acids. The CDR3 is CASSSVPGQGDYTF. The CDR3 nucleotides are TGTGCCAGCAGTTCCGTCCCGGGACAGGGGGACTACACCTTC.

CDR3 amino acids: CASSLSSVKNIQYF. As DNA, the CDR3 is TGTGCCAGCAGCTTATCAAGTGTCAAAAACATTCAGTACTTC. The J gene is TRBJ2-4, the V gene TRBV5-6, with no clear D. Germline assignment: CDR1 SGHDT and CDR2 YYEEEE. Trimming took 2 bases from V and 3 from J, leaving 9 bases between them. The CDR3 has 14 residues.